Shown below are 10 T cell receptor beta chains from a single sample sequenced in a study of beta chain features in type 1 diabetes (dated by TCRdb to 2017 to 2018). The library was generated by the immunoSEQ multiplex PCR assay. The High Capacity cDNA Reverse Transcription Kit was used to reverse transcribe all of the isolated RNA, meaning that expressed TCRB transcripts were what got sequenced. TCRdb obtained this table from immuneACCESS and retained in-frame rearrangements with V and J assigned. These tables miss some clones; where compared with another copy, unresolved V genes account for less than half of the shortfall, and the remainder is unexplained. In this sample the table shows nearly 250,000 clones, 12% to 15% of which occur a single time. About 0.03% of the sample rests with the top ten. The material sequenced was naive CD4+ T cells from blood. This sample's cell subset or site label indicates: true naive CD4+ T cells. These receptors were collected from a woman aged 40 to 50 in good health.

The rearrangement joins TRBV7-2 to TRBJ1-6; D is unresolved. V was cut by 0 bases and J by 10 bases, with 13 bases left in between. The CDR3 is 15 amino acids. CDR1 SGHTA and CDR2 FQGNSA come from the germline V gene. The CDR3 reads CASSLAPGLRSPLHF. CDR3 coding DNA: TGTGCCAGCAGCTTAGCCCCGGGTCTAAGGTCACCCCTCCACTTT.

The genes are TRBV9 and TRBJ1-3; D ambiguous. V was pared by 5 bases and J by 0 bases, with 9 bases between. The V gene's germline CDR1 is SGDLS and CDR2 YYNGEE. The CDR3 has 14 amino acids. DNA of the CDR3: TGTGCCAGCAGTGCGGCTTCCTCTGGAAACACCATATATTTT. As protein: CASSAASSGNTIYF. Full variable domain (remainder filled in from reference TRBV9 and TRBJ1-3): DSGVTQTPKHLITATGQRVTLRCSPRSGDLSVYWYQQSLDQGLQFLIQYYNGEERAKGNILERFSAQQFPDLHSELNLSSLELGDSALYFCASSAASSGNTIYFGEGSWLTVV.

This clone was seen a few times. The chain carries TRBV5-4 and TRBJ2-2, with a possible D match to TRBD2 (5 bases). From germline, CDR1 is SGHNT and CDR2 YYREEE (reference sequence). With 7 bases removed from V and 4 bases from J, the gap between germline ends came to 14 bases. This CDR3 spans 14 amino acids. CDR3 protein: CASAAGKRTGELFF. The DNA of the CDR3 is TGTGCCAGCGCTGCCGGGAAACGCACCGGGGAGCTGTTTTTT. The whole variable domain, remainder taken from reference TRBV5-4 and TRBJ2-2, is ETGVTQSPTHLIKTRGQQVTLRCSSQSGHNTVSWYQQALGQGPQFIFQYYREEENGRGNFPPRFSGLQFPNYSSELNVNALELDDSALYLCASAAGKRTGELFFGEGSRLTVL.

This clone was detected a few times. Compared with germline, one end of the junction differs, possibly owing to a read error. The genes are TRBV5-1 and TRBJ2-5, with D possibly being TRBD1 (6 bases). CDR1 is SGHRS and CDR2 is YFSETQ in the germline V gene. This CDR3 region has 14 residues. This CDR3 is CASSLDSLQETQYF. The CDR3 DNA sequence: TGCGCCAGCAGTTTGGACAGTCTCCAAGAGACCCAGTACTTC.

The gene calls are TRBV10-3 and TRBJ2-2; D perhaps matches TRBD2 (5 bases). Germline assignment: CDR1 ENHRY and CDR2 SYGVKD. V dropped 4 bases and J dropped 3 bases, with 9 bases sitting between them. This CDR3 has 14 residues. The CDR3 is CAISARRDTGELFF. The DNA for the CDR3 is TGTGCCATCAGTGCCCGGCGGGACACCGGGGAGCTGTTTTTT.

In nucleotides, the CDR3 is TGTGCCAGTAACGACTCCGGGGGGCGAACTAACTATGGCTACACCTTC. This encodes CASNDSGGRTNYGYTF. This rearrangement joins TRBV19 to TRBJ1-2, with a weak D call TRBD1 (6 bases). This CDR3 has 16 amino acids. The germline V gene encodes CDR1 LNHDA and CDR2 SQIVND (reference sequence). Trimming removed 7 bases from V and 0 bases from J, with 18 bases in between.

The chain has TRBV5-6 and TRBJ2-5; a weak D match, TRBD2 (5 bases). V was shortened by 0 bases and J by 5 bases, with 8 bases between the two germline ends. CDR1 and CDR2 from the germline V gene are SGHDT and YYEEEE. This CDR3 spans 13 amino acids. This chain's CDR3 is CASSLASMETQYF. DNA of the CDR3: TGTGCCAGCAGCTTGGCTAGCATGGAGACCCAGTACTTC.

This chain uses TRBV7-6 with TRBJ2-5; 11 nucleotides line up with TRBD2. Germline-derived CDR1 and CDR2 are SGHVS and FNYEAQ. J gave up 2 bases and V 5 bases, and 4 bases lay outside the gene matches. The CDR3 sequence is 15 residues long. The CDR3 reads CASSPLAGVQETQYF. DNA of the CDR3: TGTGCCAGCAGCCCACTAGCGGGGGTGCAAGAGACCCAGTACTTC.

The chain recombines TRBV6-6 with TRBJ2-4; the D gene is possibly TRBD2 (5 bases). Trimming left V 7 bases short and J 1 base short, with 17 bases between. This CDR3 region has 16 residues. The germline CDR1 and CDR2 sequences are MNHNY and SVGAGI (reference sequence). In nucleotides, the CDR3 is TGTGCCAGCACCACGGGATCTTCCTTTGCCAAAAACATTCAGTACTTC. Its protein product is CASTTGSSFAKNIQYF.

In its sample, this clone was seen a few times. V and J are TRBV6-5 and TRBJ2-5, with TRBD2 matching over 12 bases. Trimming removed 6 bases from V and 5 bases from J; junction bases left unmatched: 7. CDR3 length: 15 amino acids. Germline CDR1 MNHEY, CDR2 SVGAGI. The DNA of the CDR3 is TGTGCCAGCAGAACTAGCGGGGGGCCGGGGGAGACCCAGTACTTC. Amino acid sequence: CASRTSGGPGETQYF.